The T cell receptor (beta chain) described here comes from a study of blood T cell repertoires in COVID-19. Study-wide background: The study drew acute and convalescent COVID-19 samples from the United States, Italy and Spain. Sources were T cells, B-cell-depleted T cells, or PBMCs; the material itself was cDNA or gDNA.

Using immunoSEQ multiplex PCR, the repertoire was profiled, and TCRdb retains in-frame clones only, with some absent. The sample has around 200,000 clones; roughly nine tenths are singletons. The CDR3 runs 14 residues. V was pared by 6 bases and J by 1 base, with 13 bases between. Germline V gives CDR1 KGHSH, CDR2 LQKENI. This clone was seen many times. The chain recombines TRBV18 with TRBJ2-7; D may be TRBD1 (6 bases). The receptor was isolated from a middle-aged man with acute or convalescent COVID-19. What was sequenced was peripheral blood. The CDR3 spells CASSPVTGSYEQYF. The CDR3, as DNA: TGTGCCAGCTCTCCGGTGACAGGTTCCTACGAGCAGTACTTC.